The clone carrying this TCR beta chain appeared a few times. TCRdb re-derived calls from the RT-PCR reads in MiXCR, one entry per CDR3 protein. This sample has hundreds of thousands of distinct CDR3 sequences, with over 12% found just once. Trimming cost V 6 bases and J 8 bases, with 15 bases left between them. Germline CDR1 is SGHTA and CDR2 is FQGNSA. This CDR3 has 13 amino acids. The sequenced material came from memory CD4+ T cells from blood. The TCR sequence derives from a female donor in good health, serving as a healthy control. The V call is TRBV7-2, the J call TRBJ2-3; D is unclear. The CDR3 DNA sequence: TGTGCCAGCAGTAGGACGGTTCTAGGTACGCAGTATTTT. As protein: CASSRTVLGTQYF.